This T cell receptor (beta chain) was profiled in a study of blood T cell repertoires in COVID-19. As for the study in general: The study drew acute and convalescent COVID-19 samples from the United States, Italy and Spain.

Looked up from germline, CDR1 is LGHNA and CDR2 is YSLEER. Germline trimming cut 0 bases from V and 1 base from J; bases unmatched to any gene: 5. The CDR3 totals 16 residues. How the authors handled the data: The assay estimated nucleated cells by amplifying reference gene primers. Measured with immunoSEQ multiplex PCR; TCRdb has only the in-frame clones, and not every one. From that table come the V and J calls and clone size; the DNA was used to work out D and trimming. The repertoire holds about 170,000 clones, with roughly 84% as singletons. The gene calls are TRBV4-3 and TRBJ1-1; 7 bases map to TRBD1. The receptor's source is a man between 70 and 80 years old with active or convalescent COVID-19. The specimen sequenced was peripheral blood. CDR3 nucleotides: TGCGCCAGCAGCCAAGAGTGGAACAGGGGGAACACTGAAGCTTTCTTT. This translates into CASSQEWNRGNTEAFF.